This is a list of T cell receptor beta chains from one sample in a study of blood T cells in healthy people across ages. TCRdb reprocessed the 5' RACE reads via MiXCR and lists one record per CDR3 protein. The top ten hold about 18% of the sample, which has around 900,000 distinct CDR3 sequences, under 35% seen once. The source material was blood. The receptor set was obtained from a woman older than 75 in good health. The CDR3 runs from the conserved cysteine through the conserved F or W. The D gene is left open where the match is weak. Rows give clone size only sometimes, using once, few, many, or a class for an expanded clone.

v_gene	abundance	d_gene	j_gene	CDR3nt	CDR3aa
TRBV6-5	.	.	TRBJ2-7	TGTGCCAGCAGTTACGGCAGGACCTTCTCCTACGAGCAGTACTTC	CASSYGRTFSYEQYF
TRBV24-1	many	TRBD1	TRBJ2-1	TGTGCCACCAGTGGATTTGGACAGGGGGGAGGGAATGAGCAGTTCTTC	CATSGFGQGGGNEQFF
TRBV5-5	many	.	TRBJ1-2	TGTGCCAGCAGAACTGTCCTAGCTAACTATGGCTACACCTTC	CASRTVLANYGYTF
TRBV6-1	few	TRBD2	TRBJ2-1	TGTGCCAGCAACGGACTAGCGGGGGGTCTAAACAATGAGCAGTTCTTC	CASNGLAGGLNNEQFF
TRBV11-2	few	.	TRBJ1-1	TGTGCCAGCCTCATAAAACCAGTGGCGAACACTGAAGCTTTCTTT	CASLIKPVANTEAFF
TRBV7-2	.	.	TRBJ2-2	TGTGCCAGCAGTACCGACACCGGGGAGCTGTTTTTT	CASSTDTGELFF
TRBV12-3/TRBV12-4	.	.	TRBJ1-3	TGTGCCAGCAGTCTTGGACAGACCTCTGGAAACACCATATATTTT	CASSLGQTSGNTIYF
TRBV9	few	TRBD1	TRBJ2-3	TGTGCCAGCAGCAAAGGGGGCGAGGATACGCAGTATTTT	CASSKGGEDTQYF
TRBV9	many	.	TRBJ2-1	TGTGCCAGCAGCGTAGCGGAATTCACTGAGCAGTTCTTC	CASSVAEFTEQFF
TRBV6-2/TRBV6-3	many	TRBD1	TRBJ1-5	TGTGCCAGCAGACCGGACAGGAGCGGCGGGTATAGCAATCAGCCCCAGCATTTT	CASRPDRSGGYSNQPQHF
TRBV20-1	many	TRBD2	TRBJ2-5	TGCAGTGCTAGAGATAGCGGGGTCTGGGGGACCCAGTACTTC	CSARDSGVWGTQYF
TRBV6-2/TRBV6-3	few	TRBD2	TRBJ2-5	TGTGCCAGCAAGCGTAACGGGGGGTTGGAGACCCAGTACTTC	CASKRNGGLETQYF
TRBV19	few	TRBD2	TRBJ2-3	TGTGCCAGTAGCGGGGGGGGCAGCACTAGCACAGATACGCAGTATTTT	CASSGGGSTSTDTQYF
TRBV20-1	many	TRBD1	TRBJ2-1	TGCAGTGCCCCGAGGACAGGCGTCATGAATGAGCAGTTCTTC	CSAPRTGVMNEQFF
TRBV6-2/TRBV6-3	.	.	TRBJ1-2	TGTGCCAGCAGTAGCGATCACGGGACAAGAGACTATGGCTACACCTTC	CASSSDHGTRDYGYTF
TRBV20-1	few	.	TRBJ1-1	TGCAGTGCTAATGGCGGGGCGAGAGGGAACACTGAAGCTTTCTTT	CSANGGARGNTEAFF
TRBV5-1	many	.	TRBJ2-1	TGCGCCAGCAGCTTAAGTCCCGGGACATACAATGAGCAGTTCTTC	CASSLSPGTYNEQFF
TRBV12-3/TRBV12-4	.	TRBD2	TRBJ2-3	TGCGCCAGCAGGAGACTAGCGGGGATCACAGATGCGCAGTATTTT	CASRRLAGITDAQYF
TRBV20-1	many	TRBD2	TRBJ2-3	TGCAGTGCTAGTGAGGCGGGGGGGCACACAGATACGCAGTATTTT	CSASEAGGHTDTQYF
TRBV28	few	TRBD2	TRBJ2-4	TGTGCCAGCAAGCTTACCGCGGGGGGTGATCAGTACTTC	CASKLTAGGDQYF
TRBV6-6	.	.	TRBJ1-2	TGTGCCAGCAGTTACTCACCCGACTATGGCTACACCTTC	CASSYSPDYGYTF
TRBV12-3/TRBV12-4	.	TRBD1	TRBJ1-3	TGTGCCAGCAGGGACGACAGGGGCGCAGGACCCTCTGGAAACACCATATATTTT	CASRDDRGAGPSGNTIYF
TRBV4-3	many	.	TRBJ1-4	TGCGCCAGCAGCCAAGTCCGCCTCAGTGAAAAACTGTTTTTT	CASSQVRLSEKLFF
TRBV3-1	.	TRBD2	TRBJ2-1	TGTGCCAGCCGTAGGGGCGGGGGGCTATTTTCCTCCTACAATGAGCAGTTCTTC	CASRRGGGLFSSYNEQFF
TRBV6-2/TRBV6-3	.	.	TRBJ1-1	TGTGCCACCCGTCGGACACCAGCCTTCAAAGCTTTCTTT	CATRRTPAFKAFF
TRBV7-2	.	.	TRBJ1-3	TGTGCCAGCAGCTTCAGGACCGGTACTGGAAACACCATATATTTT	CASSFRTGTGNTIYF
TRBV27	many	TRBD2	TRBJ2-3	TGTGCCAGCAGTTTATCGACTAGCGGGGGGGCCGGCACAGATACGCAGTATTTT	CASSLSTSGGAGTDTQYF
TRBV7-8	many	.	TRBJ1-5	TGTGCCAGCAGCTCGACAGACAGGCGCAATCAGCCCCAGCATTTT	CASSSTDRRNQPQHF
TRBV3-1	.	TRBD1	TRBJ1-2	TGTGCCAGCAGCCAACGGGACAGGGGGTTAGGCTACACCTTC	CASSQRDRGLGYTF
TRBV20-1	many	.	TRBJ1-5	TGCAGTGCTAGAGGGAAGAGTGACTGGGTCAATCAGCCCCAGCATTTT	CSARGKSDWVNQPQHF